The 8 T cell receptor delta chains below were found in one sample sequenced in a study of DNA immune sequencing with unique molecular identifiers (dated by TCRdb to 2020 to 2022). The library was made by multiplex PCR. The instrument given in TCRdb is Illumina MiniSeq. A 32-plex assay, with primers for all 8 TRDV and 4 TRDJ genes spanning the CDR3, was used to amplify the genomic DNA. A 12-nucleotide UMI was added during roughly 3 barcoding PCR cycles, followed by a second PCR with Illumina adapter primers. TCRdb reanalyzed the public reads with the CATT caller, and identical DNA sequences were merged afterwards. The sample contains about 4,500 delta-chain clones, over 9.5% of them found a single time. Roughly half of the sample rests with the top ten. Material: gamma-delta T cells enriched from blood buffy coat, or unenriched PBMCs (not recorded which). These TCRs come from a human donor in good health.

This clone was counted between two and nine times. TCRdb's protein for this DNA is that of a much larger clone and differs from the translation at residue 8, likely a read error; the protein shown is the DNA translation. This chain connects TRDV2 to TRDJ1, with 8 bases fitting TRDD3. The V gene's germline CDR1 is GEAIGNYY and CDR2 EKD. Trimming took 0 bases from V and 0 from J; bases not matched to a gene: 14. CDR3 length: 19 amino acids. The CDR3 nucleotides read TGTGCCTGTGACACCTTGTCTTTTCTGGGGGAAGAGTACACCGATAAACTCATCTTT. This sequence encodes CACDTLSFLGEEYTDKLIF.

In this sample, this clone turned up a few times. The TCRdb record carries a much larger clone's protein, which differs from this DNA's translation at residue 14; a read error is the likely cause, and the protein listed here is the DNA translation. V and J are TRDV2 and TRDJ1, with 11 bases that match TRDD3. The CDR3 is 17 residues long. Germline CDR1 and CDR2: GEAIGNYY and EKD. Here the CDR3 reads CACDTVGGYAGTDRLIF. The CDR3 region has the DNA TGTGCCTGTGACACCGTTGGGGGATACGCTGGGACCGATAGACTCATCTTT.

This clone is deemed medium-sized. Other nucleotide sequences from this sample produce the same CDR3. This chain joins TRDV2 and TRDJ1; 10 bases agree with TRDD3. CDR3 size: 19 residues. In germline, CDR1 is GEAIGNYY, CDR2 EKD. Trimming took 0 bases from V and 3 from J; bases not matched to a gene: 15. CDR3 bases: TGTGCCTGTGACACCGTCGTGCATGGGGGATACAGAGATCCCGATAAACTCATCTTT. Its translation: CACDTVVHGGYRDPDKLIF.

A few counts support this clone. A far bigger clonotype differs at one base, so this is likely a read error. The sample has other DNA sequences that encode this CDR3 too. CDR3 amino acids: CACDLVLGDTGSWDTRQMFF. In DNA form, the CDR3 reads TGTGCCTGTGACCTCGTACTGGGGGATACGGGCTCCTGGGACACCCGACAAATGTTTTTC. The chain joins TRDV2 to TRDJ3; 13 bases match TRDD3. The CDR3 consists of 20 residues. CDR1 is GEAIGNYY and CDR2 is EKD in the germline V gene.

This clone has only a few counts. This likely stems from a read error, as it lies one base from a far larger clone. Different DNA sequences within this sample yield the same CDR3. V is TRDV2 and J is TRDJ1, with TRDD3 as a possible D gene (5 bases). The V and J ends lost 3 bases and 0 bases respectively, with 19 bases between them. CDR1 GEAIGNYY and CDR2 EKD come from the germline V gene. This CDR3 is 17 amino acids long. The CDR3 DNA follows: TGTGCCTGTGACTCCCTCCTGGGCGCTCCCAACACCGATAAACTCATCTTT. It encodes CACDSLLGAPNTDKLIF.

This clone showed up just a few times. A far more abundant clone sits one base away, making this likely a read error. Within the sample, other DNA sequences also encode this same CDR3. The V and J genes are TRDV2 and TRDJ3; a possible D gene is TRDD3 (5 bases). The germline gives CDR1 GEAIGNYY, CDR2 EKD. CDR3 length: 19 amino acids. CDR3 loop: CACDQIKEEPSWDTRQMFF. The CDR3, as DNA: TGTGCCTGTGACCAAATCAAGGAGGAGCCCTCCTGGGACACCCGACAGATGTTCTTC.

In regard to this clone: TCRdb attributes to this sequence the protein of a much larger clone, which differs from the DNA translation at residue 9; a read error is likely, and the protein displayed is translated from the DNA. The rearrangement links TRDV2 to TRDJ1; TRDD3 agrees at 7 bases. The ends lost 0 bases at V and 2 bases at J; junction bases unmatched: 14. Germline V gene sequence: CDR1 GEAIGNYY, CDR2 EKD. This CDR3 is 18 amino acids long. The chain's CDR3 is CACDTVKLWDTGTDKLIF. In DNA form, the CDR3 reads TGTGCCTGTGACACCGTAAAACTGTGGGATACTGGGACCGATAAACTCATCTTT.

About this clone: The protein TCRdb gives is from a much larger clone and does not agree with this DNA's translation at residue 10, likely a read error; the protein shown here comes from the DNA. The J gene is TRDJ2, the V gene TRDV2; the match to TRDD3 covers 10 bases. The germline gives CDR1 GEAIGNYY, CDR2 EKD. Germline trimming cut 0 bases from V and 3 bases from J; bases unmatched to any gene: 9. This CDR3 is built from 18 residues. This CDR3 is CACDTLLGDASLTAQLFF. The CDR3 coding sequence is TGTGCCTGTGACACCCTACTGGGGGATGCTTCTCTGACAGCACAACTCTTCTTT.